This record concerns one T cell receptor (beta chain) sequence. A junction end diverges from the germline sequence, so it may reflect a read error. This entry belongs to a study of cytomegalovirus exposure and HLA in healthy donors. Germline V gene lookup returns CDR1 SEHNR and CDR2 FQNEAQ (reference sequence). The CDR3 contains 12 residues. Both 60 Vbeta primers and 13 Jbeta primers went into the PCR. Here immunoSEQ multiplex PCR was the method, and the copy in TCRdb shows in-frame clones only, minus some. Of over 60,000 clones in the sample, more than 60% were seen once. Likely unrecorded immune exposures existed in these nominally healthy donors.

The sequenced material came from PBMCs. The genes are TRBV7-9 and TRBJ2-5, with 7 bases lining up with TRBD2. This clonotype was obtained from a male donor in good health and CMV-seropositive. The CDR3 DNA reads TGTTCCAGCAACACGGGGGGAGAGACCCAGTACTTC. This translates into CSSNTGGETQYF.